What follows are 28 T cell receptor beta chains derived from one specimen sequenced in a study of blood T cells in healthy people across ages. A second roughly 7 to 11 cycle PCR used barcoded and J-beta primers. TCRdb processed the 5' RACE reads anew with MiXCR; each CDR3 protein has one entry. The sample records 850,000 or so distinct CDR3 sequences, under 30% being singletons. The material sequenced was blood. Receptors originate from a woman aged 80 or over in good health.

The V gene is TRBV12-3 or TRBV12-4, the J gene TRBJ2-2; D gene unclear. Trimming took off 3 bases at V and 7 bases at J, with 9 bases between the two ends. CDR3 length: 13 residues. The CDR3 loop reads CASSFLALGELFF. The CDR3 DNA reads TGTGCCAGCAGTTTTTTGGCCCTCGGGGAGCTGTTTTTT.

Remarks on this clonotype: A read error may explain this, as a much larger clone is one base away. The chain joins TRBV4-2 to TRBJ2-1; TRBD2 matches 9 bases. The CDR3 spans 17 residues. Germline V gives CDR1 LGHNA, CDR2 YNFKEQ. The CDR3 nucleotides read TGTGCCAGCAGCCAAGCCCAACTAGCGGGCTCCTGCAATGAGCAGTTCTTC. Its translation: CASSQAQLAGSCNEQFF.

This clonotype was observed a few times. A clone one base away is much larger, so this may be a read error. The rearrangement links TRBV20-1 to TRBJ2-5, with 8 positions matching TRBD2. This CDR3 spans 16 amino acids. CDR1 and CDR2 (germline): DFQATT, SNEGSKA (reference sequence). The DNA for the CDR3 is TGCGGTGCTAGAGGACTAGCAAGGGGTGTTGGGGAGACCCAGTACTTC. The encoded protein is CGARGLARGVGETQYF.

This clonotype was seen at least ten times. This rearrangement joins TRBV6-2 or TRBV6-3 to TRBJ2-1; TRBD2 agrees at 11 bases. V shed 2 bases and J 1 base; nucleotides not matched to a gene: 13. Germline loops: CDR1 MNHEY, CDR2 SVGEGT. The CDR3 totals 20 residues. The CDR3 coding sequence is TGTGCCAGCAGTTACACAGAGACTAGCGGGGTATCTTTTTCCTACAATGAGCAGTTCTTC. Translating it yields CASSYTETSGVSFSYNEQFF.

The sample holds many counts of this clonotype. In DNA, the CDR3 is TGTGCCAGCAGACGGATTTGGGCCAACAAAGGAGATACGCAGTATTTT. It specifies CASRRIWANKGDTQYF. This chain connects TRBV7-2 to TRBJ2-3; D call uncertain. V lost 6 bases and J lost 5, with 21 bases in between. Germline V gene lookup returns CDR1 SGHTA and CDR2 FQGNSA. This CDR3 has 16 amino acids. The full variable domain, in which reference TRBV7-2 and TRBJ2-3 provide the parts outside the CDR3, is GAGVSQSPSNKVTEKGKDVELRCDPISGHTALYWYRQSLGQGLEFLIYFQGNSAPDKSGLPSDRFSAERTGGSVSTLTIQRTQQEDSAVYLCASRRIWANKGDTQYFGPGTRLTVL.

This clonotype was detected only a few times. CDR3 amino acids: CASSWSGANDEQFF. CDR3 bases: TGCGCCAGCAGCTGGTCTGGGGCGAACGATGAGCAGTTCTTC. The chain links TRBV5-1 to TRBJ2-1; tentative D call: TRBD1 (5 bases). With 3 bases removed from V and 8 bases from J, the gap between germline ends came to 15 bases. CDR1 is SGHRS, CDR2 YFSETQ, per germline. The CDR3 covers 14 residues.

The sample holds a few counts of this clonotype. This chain joins TRBV4-3 and TRBJ2-2; no reliable D call. Trimming stripped 0 bases from V and 4 bases from J, with 12 bases between. CDR3 length: 16 amino acids. Per germline, CDR1 LGHNA and CDR2 YSLEER. The chain's CDR3 is CASSQDPVLGTGELFF. DNA of the CDR3: TGCGCCAGCAGCCAAGACCCGGTACTTGGCACCGGGGAGCTGTTTTTT.

Of note for this clonotype: It may be a read error: a sequence one base away is much more abundant. V and J are TRBV12-3 or TRBV12-4 and TRBJ1-6; 9 nucleotides agree with TRBD1. The V segment lost 5 bases and the J segment 10 bases; nucleotides outside the gene matches: 3. The CDR3 has 13 residues. The CDR3 spells CASSGQGCSPLHF. The CDR3 DNA reads as TGTGCCAGCAGTGGACAGGGGTGCTCACCCCTCCACTTT.

This clonotype was seen repeatedly, ten times or more. This rearrangement joins TRBV6-2 or TRBV6-3 to TRBJ2-7, with D maybe TRBD2 (5 bases). Germline V gives CDR1 MNHEY, CDR2 SVGEGT. The CDR3 is 13 amino acids. V was trimmed by 5 bases and J by 6 bases, leaving 14 bases between them. In nucleotides, the CDR3 is TGTGCCAGCAGTCAACTTCAGCGGTCCGAGCAGTACTTC. This codes for CASSQLQRSEQYF.

This clonotype showed up many times. The genes are TRBV28 and TRBJ2-1; the match to TRBD2 covers 9 bases. V lost 7 bases and J lost 5; bases outside the gene matches: 6. CDR3 length: 14 residues. From germline, CDR1 is MDHEN and CDR2 SYDVKM. As DNA, the CDR3 is TGTGCCAGCAAGGTAGCGGGGGTGAACAATGAGCAGTTCTTC. Translated: CASKVAGVNNEQFF.

The chain is built from TRBV3-1 and TRBJ2-3; D gene uncertain. The ends were cut back, 3 bases at V and 4 bases at J, with 11 bases in the middle. Germline V gene sequence: CDR1 LGHDT, CDR2 YNNKEL (reference sequence). CDR3 length equals 14 residues. CDR3 amino acids: CASSQVYKPDTQYF. The DNA of the CDR3 is TGTGCCAGCAGCCAGGTATACAAGCCAGATACGCAGTATTTT.

Ten or more counts support this clonotype. V and J are TRBV10-3 and TRBJ2-1; D not resolved. Germline CDR1 is ENHRY and CDR2 is SYGVKD. CDR3 size: 15 residues. Trimming left V 6 bases short and J 0 bases short, with 12 bases between. CDR3 in amino acids: CAIRTDQSSYNEQFF. DNA for the CDR3: TGTGCCATCAGAACGGACCAAAGCTCCTACAATGAGCAGTTCTTC.

This clonotype has at least ten counts. In DNA, the CDR3 is TGTGCCAGCAGCTTGAATCAGGGAGGCGCTTTCTTT. Residues: CASSLNQGGAFF. The chain joins TRBV7-2 to TRBJ1-1; D possibly corresponds to TRBD1 (5 bases). The CDR3 has 12 residues. The ends were cut back, 3 bases at V and 11 bases at J, with 13 bases in the middle. CDR1 and CDR2 (germline): SGHTA, FQGNSA.

This clonotype was observed at least ten times. The chain employs TRBV6-1 and TRBJ2-3; D unclear. CDR1 and CDR2 (germline): MNHNS, SASEGT. V lost 2 bases to trimming and J lost 7 bases, with 7 bases between them. CDR3 length: 12 residues. The CDR3 DNA follows: TGTGCCAGCAGTGAATCGAGGAATACGCAGTATTTT. This gives the protein CASSESRNTQYF.

Regarding this clonotype: One junction end disagrees with the germline gene, perhaps due to a read error. This sequence joins TRBV7-2 and TRBJ1-5, with TRBD1 matching 9 bases. The CDR3 runs to 16 residues. Germline CDR1 and CDR2: SGHTA and FQGNSA. The CDR3 region is CASSFGQGLSNLPQHF. In nucleotides, the CDR3 is TGTGCCAGCAGCTTCGGACAGGGGCTTAGCAATCTGCCCCAGCATTTT.

Of note for this clonotype: This may come from a read error, since a much larger clone is one base off. The chain recombines TRBV20-1 with TRBJ2-3, with D possibly being TRBD2 (6 bases). Trimming cost V 5 bases and J 7 bases, with 19 bases left between them. Germline loops: CDR1 DFQATT, CDR2 SNEGSKA (reference sequence). The CDR3 contains 14 residues. The CDR3 coding sequence is TGCAGTGCTGGGGAAGCGGGTAATACCAATACGCAGTATTTT. It yields the protein CSAGEAGNTNTQYF.

Details on this clonotype: A read error may explain this, as a much larger clone is one base away. V gene TRBV6-2 or TRBV6-3 combines with J gene TRBJ2-7, with unresolved D. The CDR3 consists of 11 residues. Germline assignment: CDR1 MNHEY and CDR2 SVGEGT. Trimming cost V 5 bases and J 7 bases, with 9 bases left between them. CDR3 nucleotide sequence: TGTGCCAGCAGTCAATATAGTGAGCAGTACTTC. This gives the protein CASSQYSEQYF.

The chain links TRBV10-3 to TRBJ2-3; D possibly matches TRBD1 or TRBD2 (6 bases each). Trimming took 2 bases from V and 5 from J, leaving 14 bases between them. The CDR3 covers 15 residues. Germline loops: CDR1 ENHRY, CDR2 SYGVKD. The CDR3 coding sequence is TGTGCCATCAGTGAGGGAGGGCCCAGGGGAGATACGCAGTATTTT. This sequence encodes CAISEGGPRGDTQYF.

The table lists this clonotype with a count of one. The rearrangement links TRBV7-2 to TRBJ2-4; 11 bases map to TRBD2. With V trimmed by 1 base and J by 7 bases, 6 bases remained unmatched. Germline V gene lookup returns CDR1 SGHTA and CDR2 FQGNSA. The CDR3 contains 16 residues. CDR3: CASSLGASGRWNIQYF. The CDR3 DNA follows: TGTGCCAGCAGCTTAGGGGCTAGCGGGAGGTGGAACATTCAGTACTTC.

This clonotype appeared a few times. The V gene is TRBV7-2, the J gene TRBJ2-2; no reliable D call. CDR3 length equals 16 residues. Deletions cut 2 bases from V and 2 bases from J, with 12 bases between. CDR1 is SGHTA, CDR2 FQGNSA, per germline. This CDR3 is CASSLNGPLNTGELFF. Written as DNA, the CDR3 is TGTGCCAGCAGCTTAAATGGGCCCCTTAACACCGGGGAGCTGTTTTTT.

A remark on this clonotype: An end of the junction differs from the germline gene, which may be a read error. The CDR3 DNA reads TGTGCCAGCAGGCCAGGGGGCTCCTACGAGCAGTGCTTC. Residues: CASRPGGSYEQCF. The chain carries TRBV6-2 or TRBV6-3 and TRBJ2-7, with 8 nucleotides matching TRBD1. The CDR3 sequence is 13 residues long. Per the germline V gene, CDR1 is MNHEY and CDR2 is SVGEGT.

The sample holds many counts of this clonotype. The gene calls are TRBV5-1 and TRBJ2-1; D is uncertain. The CDR3 extends over 13 amino acids. Looked up from germline, CDR1 is SGHRS and CDR2 is YFSETQ. V was trimmed by 4 bases and J by 9 bases, leaving 14 bases between them. The CDR3 loop is CASSEGSRSEQFF. CDR3 sequence (DNA): TGCGCCAGCAGCGAAGGTTCCAGGAGTGAGCAGTTCTTC.

This clonotype was seen repeatedly, ten times or more. The J gene is TRBJ1-2, the V gene TRBV7-2; TRBD1 matches at 8 bases. CDR1 and CDR2 (germline): SGHTA, FQGNSA. The CDR3 length is 15 residues. V was clipped by 6 bases and J by 0 bases; unmatched bases: 6. The CDR3 DNA reads as TGTGCCAGCAGGCAGACAGGGGCGTCTAACTATGGCTACACCTTC. It codes for CASRQTGASNYGYTF.

This clonotype came up many times. The chain joins TRBV29-1 to TRBJ2-3, with D perhaps TRBD1 (6 bases). Germline V CDR1 and CDR2: SQVTM, ANQGSEA. Deletions cut 4 bases from V and 4 bases from J, with 9 bases between. The CDR3 loop spans 12 amino acids. The CDR3 sequence is CSVVQGSDTQYF. The CDR3 DNA reads TGCAGCGTTGTACAGGGATCAGATACGCAGTATTTT.

This clonotype showed up many times. The V call is TRBV7-9, the J call TRBJ1-2; 8 nucleotides match TRBD1. Germline CDR1 and CDR2: SEHNR and FQNEAQ (reference sequence). With 5 bases clipped from V and 1 base from J, the junction kept 6 bases outside the gene matches. This CDR3 comprises 15 residues. The CDR3 is CASSPRTGNNYGYTF. CDR3 coding DNA: TGTGCCAGCAGCCCGAGGACAGGGAATAACTATGGCTACACCTTC.

This clonotype showed up many times. The chain is built from TRBV20-1 and TRBJ1-5; 9 bases agree with TRBD1. After removal of 1 base from V and 6 bases from J, the junction contained 7 bases not matched to a gene. The length of the CDR3 is 15 residues. In germline, CDR1 is DFQATT, CDR2 SNEGSKA (reference sequence). CDR3 coding DNA: TGCAGTGCTAGAGCGACAGGGGGAATTGGTCAGCCCCAGCATTTT. Amino acid sequence: CSARATGGIGQPQHF.

The table lists this clonotype with many counts. The rearrangement joins TRBV28 to TRBJ2-5; D may be TRBD1 or TRBD2 (6 bases each). The CDR3 is 15 amino acids. V lost 5 bases to trimming and J lost 5 bases, with 18 bases between them. The germline V gene encodes CDR1 MDHEN and CDR2 SYDVKM. This CDR3 reads CASSPSRVGGETQYF. The DNA of the CDR3 is TGTGCCAGCAGTCCGAGCAGGGTGGGGGGCGAGACCCAGTACTTC.

This clonotype has ten or more counts. The chain carries TRBV4-3 and TRBJ2-1, with 11 nucleotides matching TRBD2. The ends lost 3 bases at V and 6 bases at J; junction bases unmatched: 7. In germline, CDR1 is LGHNA, CDR2 YSLEER. The CDR3 runs to 16 residues. The chain's CDR3 is CASSHALAGGSNEQFF. For the CDR3, the DNA is TGCGCCAGCAGCCATGCCCTAGCGGGGGGATCCAATGAGCAGTTCTTC.